One sample yielded the 30 T cell receptor beta chains listed below, sequenced in a study. Treg sorting used a CD4+CD25+CD127-/low gate. A single record per CDR3 protein comes from TCRdb applying MiXCR to the 5' RACE reads. The sample comprises under 65,000 distinct CDR3 sequences, around 20% of which are singletons, and 2.5% to 4% rests with the top ten. Sequencing was done on a sample of tumor-infiltrating Tregs sorted from the breast tumor. The receptors come from a female donor with breast cancer.

This clonotype has more than one count but fewer than ten. This rearrangement joins TRBV15 to TRBJ2-1; 12 bases align to TRBD2. V was clipped by 0 bases and J by 3 bases; unmatched bases: 3. The CDR3 is made up of 17 amino acids. CDR1 is LNHNV, CDR2 YYDKDF, per germline (reference sequence). This CDR3 is CATSRESSGRGYNEQFF. CDR3 coding DNA: TGTGCCACCAGCAGAGAGTCTAGCGGGAGGGGCTACAATGAGCAGTTCTTC. Full variable domain (outside the CDR3, taken from reference TRBV15 and TRBJ2-1): DAMVIQNPRYQVTQFGKPVTLSCSQTLNHNVMYWYQQKSSQAPKLLFHYYDKDFNNEADTPDNFQSRRPNTSFCFLDIRSPGLGDTAMYLCATSRESSGRGYNEQFFGPGTRLTVL.

This chain links TRBV12-3 or TRBV12-4 with TRBJ1-1; 8 bases map to TRBD1. V lost 7 bases and J lost 7; bases outside the gene matches: 5. The CDR3 is 12 amino acids. Here the CDR3 reads CASKSGTGEAFF. CDR3 coding DNA: TGTGCCAGCAAATCCGGGACAGGTGAAGCTTTCTTT.

This chain uses TRBV20-1 with TRBJ1-4; 7 nucleotides match TRBD1. CDR3 length: 15 amino acids. J was trimmed by 9 bases and V by 4 bases; bases with no gene match: 14. Germline lookup yields CDR1 DFQATT and CDR2 SNEGSKA (reference sequence). The CDR3 DNA reads TGCAGTGCTAACCCACAGGGGTCCAAATCTAAAAAACTGTTTTTT. It specifies CSANPQGSKSKKLFF.

Concerning this clonotype: Since the CDR3 does not end with the conserved phenylalanine or tryptophan, this likely comes from a read error. The chain couples TRBV10-3 to TRBJ2-3; 7 positions match TRBD2. V shed 6 bases and J 5 bases; nucleotides not matched to a gene: 8. The CDR3 consists of 14 residues. The germline gives CDR1 ENHRY, CDR2 SYGVKD. The CDR3, as DNA: TGTGCCATCAGCCCGAGGGAGGGGAGAGATACGCAGTATTTA. It codes for CAISPREGRDTQYL.

This clonotype was counted only a few times. This chain joins TRBV20-1 and TRBJ2-4; D remains ambiguous. Germline CDR1 is DFQATT and CDR2 is SNEGSKA (reference sequence). Trimming took 2 bases from V and 3 from J, leaving 5 bases between them. This CDR3 is 12 amino acids long. CDR3 protein: CSARIDKNIQYF. Here the CDR3 DNA reads TGCAGTGCTAGAATAGACAAAAACATTCAGTACTTC.

This clonotype occurred many times. The rearrangement uses TRBV5-1 and TRBJ1-2; TRBD1 aligns across 9 bases. J gave up 6 bases and V 4 bases, and 7 bases lay outside the gene matches. CDR1 is SGHRS and CDR2 is YFSETQ in the germline V gene. The CDR3 is 14 residues long. CDR3 in amino acids: CASSISGTGNGYTF. In nucleotides, the CDR3 is TGCGCCAGCAGCATTTCCGGGACAGGGAATGGCTACACCTTC.

The genes are TRBV11-2 and TRBJ2-3; D not resolved. V was cut by 1 base and J by 6 bases, with 14 bases left in between. The CDR3 covers 15 residues. Germline CDR1 reads SGHAT; CDR2 reads FQNNGV. The CDR3 coding sequence is TGTGCCAGCAGCTTAGTCCCCAGTTTTGCGGATACGCAGTATTTT. This gives the protein CASSLVPSFADTQYF.

This sequence joins TRBV20-1 and TRBJ1-2; unclear D gene. The V end lost 6 bases, the J end lost 10 bases, and 15 bases lay between the germline ends. CDR3 length equals 11 residues. CDR1 and CDR2 (germline): DFQATT, SNEGSKA (reference sequence). CDR3 DNA: TGCAGTGCGCAGAACTTTCCCTACTACACCTTC. Its translation is CSAQNFPYYTF.

V gene TRBV5-1 combines with J gene TRBJ2-3, with TRBD2 matching over 9 bases. The trim removed 4 bases at V and 4 bases at J, leaving 13 bases unmatched. This CDR3 is built from 17 residues. The germline CDR1 and CDR2 sequences are SGHRS and YFSETQ. The CDR3 DNA is TGCGCCAGCAGCCCTACCCTGCGGGGGGGAGGCCCAGATACGCAGTATTTT. Encoded protein: CASSPTLRGGGPDTQYF.

In this sample, this clonotype turned up a few times. The gene calls are TRBV25-1 and TRBJ1-1; maybe TRBD1 (5 bases). The CDR3 runs to 13 residues. Germline-derived CDR1 and CDR2 are MGHDK and SYGVNS. Trimming stripped 1 base from V and 4 bases from J, with 7 bases between. The CDR3 bases are TGTGCCAGCAGTGAATTGGGGACCACTGAAGCTTTCTTT. It yields the protein CASSELGTTEAFF.

This clonotype was detected a few times. The chain uses TRBV11-3 and TRBJ1-1, with unresolved D. The CDR3 runs to 14 residues. Trimming shortened V by 1 base and J by 6 bases, and 12 bases separated the two germline ends. The germline V gene encodes CDR1 SGHNT and CDR2 YENEEA. In DNA form, the CDR3 reads TGTGCCAGCAGCTTAGGGTCGGCGGGAGCTGAAGCTTTCTTT. It yields the protein CASSLGSAGAEAFF.

This clonotype was counted at least ten times. V gene TRBV27 combines with J gene TRBJ2-7; 13 bases fit TRBD2. The V gene's germline CDR1 is MNHEY and CDR2 SMNVEV (reference sequence). The CDR3 has 14 residues. Unmatched junction bases numbered 4, after V lost 8 bases and J lost 3 bases. DNA of the CDR3: TGTGCCAGCCAACGGACTAGCGGGGGCTACGAGCAGTACTTC. This codes for CASQRTSGGYEQYF.

A remark on this clonotype: Because the CDR3 is missing its conserved closing phenylalanine or tryptophan, this is likely a read error. The V and J genes are TRBV5-1 and TRBJ1-1; D is ambiguous. V lost 0 bases, J lost 6 bases, and 12 bases lay in between. The CDR3 has 14 amino acids. Germline V CDR1 and CDR2: SGHRS, YFSETQ. The CDR3: CASSLGQTNAEAFL. The CDR3, as DNA: TGCGCCAGCAGCTTGGGTCAGACCAACGCTGAAGCTTTCCTT.

The chain uses TRBV20-1 and TRBJ2-3; a weak D match, TRBD2 (6 bases). V was cut by 5 bases and J by 12 bases, with 15 bases left in between. CDR1 DFQATT and CDR2 SNEGSKA come from the germline V gene (reference sequence). The CDR3 loop spans 11 amino acids. The CDR3 DNA reads as TGCAGTGCTGTTTCTAGCGTATCACAGTATTTT. Its protein product is CSAVSSVSQYF.

The chain uses TRBV7-2 and TRBJ2-5; D not resolved. Trimming took off 1 base at V and 5 bases at J, with 8 bases between the two ends. This CDR3 is built from 13 residues. Germline CDR1 reads SGHTA; CDR2 reads FQGNSA. The CDR3 region has the DNA TGTGCCAGCAGCTTAGGGTACGGGGAGACCCAGTACTTC. Protein sequence: CASSLGYGETQYF.

The rearrangement uses TRBV7-2 and TRBJ2-5; 8 nucleotides agree with TRBD2. From germline, CDR1 is SGHTA and CDR2 FQGNSA. The V gene end was trimmed by 3 bases and the J gene end by 5 bases; junction bases not matched to a gene: 11. The CDR3 loop spans 16 amino acids. The CDR3: CASSLAGGGGYETQYF. The CDR3 DNA is TGTGCCAGCAGCTTGGCGGGGGGAGGTGGGTACGAGACCCAGTACTTC.

This clonotype was detected ten times or more. CDR3 protein: CASSLSVGTEAFF. Written as DNA, the CDR3 is TGCGCCAGCAGCTTGAGTGTGGGGACTGAAGCTTTCTTT. V and J are TRBV5-1 and TRBJ1-1; D not certain. The CDR3 is made up of 13 amino acids. Per the germline V gene, CDR1 is SGHRS and CDR2 is YFSETQ. V was shortened by 1 base and J by 5 bases, with 9 bases between the two germline ends.

This clonotype was detected a few times. The chain employs TRBV20-1 and TRBJ2-1, with 7 bases identical to TRBD2. J was trimmed by 5 bases and V by 1 base; bases with no gene match: 5. The CDR3 has 14 residues. Germline V CDR1 and CDR2: DFQATT, SNEGSKA (reference sequence). CDR3: CSARVGRGNNEQFF. The CDR3 nucleotides read TGCAGTGCTAGAGTCGGGCGGGGGAACAATGAGCAGTTCTTC.

This clonotype was seen a few times. The rearrangement joins TRBV7-9 to TRBJ1-5, with TRBD1 as a possible D gene (6 bases). CDR3 length: 16 amino acids. The V gene's germline CDR1 is SEHNR and CDR2 FQNEAQ (reference sequence). V was shortened by 1 base and J by 4 bases, with 14 bases between the two germline ends. The CDR3 region is CASSLDGTPENQPQHF. In nucleotides, the CDR3 is TGTGCCAGCAGCTTAGATGGGACACCAGAAAATCAGCCCCAGCATTTT.

J is TRBJ2-3 and V is TRBV4-1; D is uncertain. The V gene lost 0 bases and the J gene lost 5 bases, with 15 bases spanning the gap. Germline V gene data show CDR1 as MGHRA and CDR2 as YSYEKL. The CDR3 contains 16 residues. CDR3 region: CASSQDRLVTGDTQYF. CDR3 nucleotide sequence: TGCGCCAGCAGCCAAGATCGCCTAGTTACCGGAGATACGCAGTATTTT.

V is TRBV18 and J is TRBJ1-4; TRBD1 matches at 7 bases. V was pared by 4 bases and J by 0 bases, with 8 bases of the junction left unmatched. The CDR3 spans 17 residues. The V gene's germline CDR1 is KGHSH and CDR2 LQKENI. CDR3 DNA sequence: TGTGCCAGCTCACTCTCGACAGGGAGCACAACTAATGAAAAACTGTTTTTT. It codes for CASSLSTGSTTNEKLFF.

The sample holds a few counts of this clonotype. The genes are TRBV3-1 and TRBJ1-1; 10 bases line up with TRBD1. The V gene's germline CDR1 is LGHDT and CDR2 YNNKEL (reference sequence). With V trimmed by 3 bases and J by 12 bases, 7 bases remained unmatched. CDR3 size: 13 residues. The CDR3 DNA reads TGTGCCAGCAGCCAGGGACAGGGGACGGTTACTTTCTTT. Translated: CASSQGQGTVTFF.

This clonotype has ten or more counts. The chain links TRBV7-2 to TRBJ2-5; a weak D match, TRBD2 (6 bases). Trimming removed 5 bases at V and 5 bases at J, with 18 bases between. Germline V CDR1 and CDR2: SGHTA, FQGNSA. CDR3 length: 15 amino acids. In DNA, the CDR3 is TGTGCCAGCAGCCCCTTGGGCCCGGCGGGGGAGACCCAGTACTTC. Its translation is CASSPLGPAGETQYF.

This clonotype was found many times. The rearrangement links TRBV5-1 to TRBJ2-1; TRBD2 matches at 9 bases. Germline assignment: CDR1 SGHRS and CDR2 YFSETQ. The V and J ends lost 3 bases and 6 bases, in that order; junction bases with no gene match: 10. The CDR3 contains 16 residues. The CDR3 reads CASSSSKVAGANEQFF. The CDR3 DNA sequence: TGCGCCAGCAGCTCCTCGAAGGTAGCGGGGGCCAATGAGCAGTTCTTC.

This clonotype was recorded a few times. DNA of the CDR3: TGTGCCAGCAGCCTAAGACTAGCGGGATCCTACGAGCAGTACTTC. Its protein is CASSLRLAGSYEQYF. The rearrangement uses TRBV5-5 and TRBJ2-7; 11 bases match TRBD2. J lost 1 base, V lost 4 bases, and 4 bases had no gene match. Per germline, CDR1 SGHKS and CDR2 YYEKEE (reference sequence). The CDR3 length is 15 residues.

The sample holds many counts of this clonotype. This sequence joins TRBV7-2 and TRBJ2-7; TRBD2 is a possible D gene (7 bases). CDR1 is SGHTA, CDR2 FQGNSA, per germline. V dropped 5 bases and J dropped 7 bases, with 15 bases sitting between them. This CDR3 is 13 amino acids long. In DNA, the CDR3 is TGTGCCAGCAGCCAAACAAGGGGGGGTGAGCAGTACTTC. Translation gives CASSQTRGGEQYF.

This sequence joins TRBV5-1 and TRBJ2-7; the D gene is possibly TRBD1 (5 bases). Trimming took 0 bases from V and 4 from J, leaving 17 bases between them. Germline V CDR1 and CDR2: SGHRS, YFSETQ. The CDR3 extends over 16 amino acids. The CDR3, as DNA: TGCGCCAGCAGCTTGGATTACAGGAAACATTTGTACGAGCAGTACTTC. This encodes CASSLDYRKHLYEQYF.

The V and J genes are TRBV20-1 and TRBJ2-7; 10 bases map to TRBD2. The J segment lost 1 base and the V segment lost 3 bases, leaving 6 bases of the junction unmatched. The CDR3 runs 15 residues. Germline-derived CDR1 and CDR2 are DFQATT and SNEGSKA (reference sequence). This CDR3 reads CSASVPSGSSYEQYF. CDR3 coding DNA: TGCAGTGCTAGTGTGCCTAGCGGGAGTTCCTACGAGCAGTACTTC.

This clonotype was seen many times. This chain uses TRBV5-1 with TRBJ1-5; D not resolved. The CDR3 contains 13 residues. V lost 0 bases and J lost 4, with 5 bases in between. From germline, CDR1 is SGHRS and CDR2 YFSETQ. In DNA form, the CDR3 reads TGCGCCAGCAGCTTGGAATTGAATCAGCCCCAGCATTTT. Translated: CASSLELNQPQHF. Together with reference TRBV5-1 and TRBJ1-5, the CDR3 gives the full variable domain: KAGVTQTPRYLIKTRGQQVTLSCSPISGHRSVSWYQQTPGQGLQFLFEYFSETQRNKGNFPGRFSGRQFSNSRSEMNVSTLELGDSALYLCASSLELNQPQHFGDGTRLSIL.

A remark on this clonotype: Possible read error: a much larger clone is one base away. The rearrangement joins TRBV12-3 or TRBV12-4 to TRBJ1-2; the D is unclear. CDR3 length: 13 residues. V dropped 6 bases and J dropped 4 bases, with 12 bases sitting between them. DNA of the CDR3: TGTGCCAGCAGCCCCCGCCTGACCTATGGCTACACCTTC. Protein product: CASSPRLTYGYTF.